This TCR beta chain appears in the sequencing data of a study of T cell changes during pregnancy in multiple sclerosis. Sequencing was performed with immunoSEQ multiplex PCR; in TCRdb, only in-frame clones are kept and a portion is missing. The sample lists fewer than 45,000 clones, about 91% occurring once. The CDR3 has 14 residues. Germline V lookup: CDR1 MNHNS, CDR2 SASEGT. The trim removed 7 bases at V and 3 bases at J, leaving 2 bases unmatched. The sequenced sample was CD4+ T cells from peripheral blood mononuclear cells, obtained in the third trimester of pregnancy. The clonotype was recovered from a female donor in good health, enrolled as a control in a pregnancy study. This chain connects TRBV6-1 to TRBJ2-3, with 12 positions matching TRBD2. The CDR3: CASKLAGGTDTQYF. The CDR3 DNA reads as TGTGCCAGCAAACTAGCGGGGGGAACAGATACGCAGTATTTT.